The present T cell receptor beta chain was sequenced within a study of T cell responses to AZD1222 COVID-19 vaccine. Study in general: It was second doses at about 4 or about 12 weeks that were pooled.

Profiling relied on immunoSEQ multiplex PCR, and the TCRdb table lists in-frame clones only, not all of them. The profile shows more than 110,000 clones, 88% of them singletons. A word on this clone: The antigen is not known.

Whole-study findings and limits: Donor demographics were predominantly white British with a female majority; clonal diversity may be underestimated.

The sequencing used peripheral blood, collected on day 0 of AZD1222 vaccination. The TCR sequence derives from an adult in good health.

The CDR3 DNA is TGCAGCGTTCGGGGGATCTCTGGGGCCAACGTCCTGACTTTC. Amino acids: CSVRGISGANVLTF. The rearrangement uses TRBV29-1 and TRBJ2-6, with a weak D call TRBD2 (6 bases). The V end was cut by 5 bases, the J end by 0 bases, with 8 bases between. The CDR3 runs to 14 residues. Germline CDR1 is SQVTM and CDR2 is ANQGSEA.